This paragraph reports one TCR beta chain. There is no known antigen for this receptor. No base-level quality is on record; no much larger clone is a single base apart. The CDR3 spans 12 residues, from the cysteine through the phenylalanine. Only CDR3 DNA is held: 36 bases, read in frame from base 1. CDR1 is given as MDHEN and CDR2 as SYDVKM, both from the germline V gene. V and J lose 6 bases and 7 bases, and a span of 9 bases separates them. This sample is part of a study of T cell responses to AZD1222 COVID-19 vaccine (dated by TCRdb to the early 2020s). At the level of the whole study: TCR sequencing covered 230 or so trial participants: nearly 210 given two doses of AZD1222 and 26 given two doses of MenACWY control vaccine. Trial participants were enrolled into age subgroups of 18-55, 56-69 and 70-plus years, which contained about 160, 30 and 59 TCR-sequenced participants, respectively.

The CDR3 regions of human TCRbeta chains were analyzed by immunosequencing. Per the source publication's procedure: Repertoire TCRs were matched against a reference library of SARS-CoV-2-specific TCRs generated with the MIRA antigen-specificity platform. Breadth was defined as the fraction of unique TCRs that were SARS-CoV-2-associated, and depth was defined as the fraction of total T cells that were SARS-CoV-2-associated. Using the MIRA data, each spike-specific TCR was mapped to the spike region that the TCR reacts to and placed in a CD4 or CD8 class. Log10-transformed breadth and depth values were compared by one-way ANOVA with Sidak's multiple comparisons tests. TCRdb limited this immuneACCESS table to in-frame rearrangements with V and J called. A share of clones is missing; checked studies link under half to unresolved V genes, and the rest is unexplained. From that table come the V and J calls and clone size; the DNA was used to work out D and trimming. Counted in this sample were approximately 180,000 clones; 88% of them appeared once. The leading ten clones occupy roughly 26% of the sample.

In light of the paper, this sample's time point label describes: about 28 days (+/-7) after the second vaccine dose. AZD1222 recipients whose second dose came at about 4 weeks and those whose second dose came at about 12 weeks were combined into one group, since spike-specific TCR depth and breadth did not differ between the two schedules. Samples from vaccinated people were obtained from the UK trials COV001 and COV002, which included a single-blind randomized controlled phase 2/3 trial of AZD1222 (ChAdOx1 nCoV-19) in healthy adults. Trial participant PBMC samples were collected at day 0 and day 28 after the second dose for TCRbeta chain sequencing. Summary of the overall study and its limitations: The 56-69-year group was small, and its depth increase did not reach significance, likely because of low power. Because no samples from the day 14 peak response were available, repertoires could be characterized only after the peak T cell response. CD4 TCRs associated with the vaccine covered the entire spike protein, and the dominant responses were in regions 160-218 and 743-854. Conclusions about previously exposed vaccinees are limited, since just five to seven AZD1222 recipients were seropositive for SARS-CoV-2 at baseline. Participants were mostly white British, with more females than males. The authors suggested clonal diversity may have been underestimated. Spike-specific TCR breadth and depth rose significantly after two AZD1222 doses compared with day 0 and with MenACWY recipients. Reportedly, almost half of the unique spike-specific TCRs recognized epitopes lying outside the regions that are mutated in the B.1.351 and B.1.1.7 variants.

The sequence is built from TRBV28 and TRBJ2-2; perhaps TRBD2 is the D gene, with 6 bases matching. The specimen was peripheral blood, collected 28 days after the second AZD1222 dose. The clonotype comes from an adult who received the AZD1222 COVID-19 vaccine. The DNA sequence is TGTGCCAGCAGGGAGGGGAGCGGGGAGCTGTTTTTT. It codes for CASREGSGELFF.